Each of the 19 T cell receptor beta chains below was sequenced from the same sample in a study of T cell repertoires in aging, cancer and after chemotherapy. TRB rearrangements spanning V, D and J were amplified using mixed TRB-A/B primers. TCRdb independently ran MiXCR on the multiplex PCR reads; one entry per CDR3 protein. The table includes about 19,000 distinct CDR3 sequences, roughly two fifths detected once. Peripheral blood genomic DNA, not sorted cells or RNA, was the template. Sequencing was performed on blood. The receptors shown here come from a human donor with a solid tumor.

This clonotype was detected only once. A much larger clone differs by one base, so this may be a read error. The DNA for the CDR3 is TGTGCCAGTAGCAATACAGGGGGACCCGGGGAGCTGTCTTTT. Encoded protein: CASSNTGGPGELSF. This chain connects TRBV19 to TRBJ2-2; 8 bases match TRBD1. CDR1 LNHDA and CDR2 SQIVND come from the germline V gene (reference sequence). CDR3 length: 14 residues.

This clonotype was counted once. This chain links TRBV12-3 or TRBV12-4 with TRBJ2-7, with 9 bases identical to TRBD2. V lost 5 bases, J lost 7 bases, and 3 bases stayed unmatched. The CDR3 is 12 amino acids. The CDR3 region is CASSRGGGEQYF. As DNA, the CDR3 is TGTGCCAGCAGTCGCGGGGGGGGAGAGCAGTACTTC.

The rearrangement uses TRBV10-3 and TRBJ1-5; perhaps TRBD1 as D (5 bases). Germline V CDR1 and CDR2: ENHRY, SYGVKD. The V end lost 1 base, the J end lost 4 bases, and 8 bases lay between the germline ends. The CDR3 covers 14 residues. This chain's CDR3 is CAISELGLNQPQHF. DNA of the CDR3: TGTGCCATCAGTGAGTTGGGGCTTAATCAGCCCCAGCATTTT.

Only a few counts were recorded for this clonotype. This chain links TRBV7-9 with TRBJ1-6; TRBD1 matches at 7 bases. Trimming at V came to 4 bases and at J to 5 bases, leaving 2 bases not matched to a gene. This CDR3 spans 14 amino acids. Germline CDR1 and CDR2: SEHNR and FQNEAQ (reference sequence). Here the CDR3 DNA reads TGTGCCAGCAGCTCTACAGGGGATAATTCACCCCTCCACTTT. Protein product: CASSSTGDNSPLHF.

V gene TRBV7-3 combines with J gene TRBJ2-3; no firm D call. CDR3 size: 14 residues. The ends were cut back, 2 bases at V and 2 bases at J, with 8 bases in the middle. The germline CDR1 and CDR2 sequences are SGHTA and FQGTGA. In nucleotides, the CDR3 is TGTGCCAGCAGCTTAGATCCCCTCACAGATACGCAGTATTTT. Protein sequence: CASSLDPLTDTQYF.

This clonotype was detected a few times. The CDR3 coding sequence is TGCGCCAGCAGCTTGCGAGCGTCCCAAGAGACCCAGTACTTC. The encoded protein is CASSLRASQETQYF. V and J are TRBV5-1 and TRBJ2-5; D unclear. The CDR3 length is 14 residues. Trimming stripped 1 base from V and 1 base from J, with 8 bases between. Germline V lookup: CDR1 SGHRS, CDR2 YFSETQ.

V is TRBV19 and J is TRBJ2-2, with D perhaps matching TRBD2 (6 bases). Between the trimmed V and J ends, which lost 11 bases and 2 bases, there was a span of 18 bases. CDR1 is LNHDA and CDR2 is SQIVND in the germline V gene (reference sequence). The CDR3 is made up of 15 amino acids. The CDR3 sequence: CASNPGTHNTGELFF. In nucleotides, the CDR3 is TGTGCCTCCAACCCGGGGACTCATAACACCGGGGAGCTGTTTTTT.

This clonotype was observed once. The chain recombines TRBV13 with TRBJ1-6, with 7 bases lining up with TRBD1. Trimming removed 5 bases from V and 7 bases from J; junction bases left unmatched: 8. There are 15 residues in the CDR3. The germline V gene has CDR1 PRHDT and CDR2 FYEKMQ (reference sequence). In DNA form, the CDR3 reads TGTGCCAGCAGCCATTCCGGGACAGCAAATTCACCCCTCCACTTT. Translated: CASSHSGTANSPLHF.

The sample holds a few counts of this clonotype. The rearrangement joins TRBV6-1 to TRBJ2-1; 8 positions match TRBD2. V lost 11 bases, J lost 3 bases, and 9 bases stayed unmatched. The CDR3 loop spans 14 amino acids. Germline V gives CDR1 MNHNS, CDR2 SASEGT. This chain's CDR3 is CAGQKRESYNEQFF. CDR3 in DNA: TGTGCCGGTCAGAAGCGGGAGAGCTACAATGAGCAGTTCTTC.

Notes on this clonotype: A much larger clone lies a single base off, so this may be a read error. The rearrangement uses TRBV6-5 and TRBJ2-3; D not resolved. Germline V lookup: CDR1 MNHEY, CDR2 SVGAGI. The CDR3 length is 15 residues. Trimming left V 1 base short and J 0 bases short, with 8 bases between. Here the CDR3 reads CASSYWETSTDTQYF. The CDR3 DNA follows: TGTGCCAGCAGTTACTGGGAAACTAGCACAGATACGCAGTATTTT.

The table lists this clonotype with a count of one. The J gene is TRBJ2-3, the V gene TRBV21-1; the table's D call, TRBD1, was not checked against the DNA. TRBV21-1 is described as a pseudogene. This CDR3 has 15 amino acids. CDR3 protein: CASSYTGGSTDTQYF. CDR3 DNA: TGTGCCAGCAGCTACACAGGGGGTAGCACAGATACGCAGTATTTT.

In its sample, this clonotype was seen a few times. The chain combines TRBV19 with TRBJ2-5, with 7 positions matching TRBD1. This CDR3 is 14 amino acids long. Losses at the gene ends were 5 bases for V and 7 bases for J; bases not matched to a gene: 10. Germline V gives CDR1 LNHDA, CDR2 SQIVND (reference sequence). The CDR3 here is CASSVTGTPGTQYF. CDR3 DNA: TGTGCCAGTAGTGTGACAGGGACCCCAGGGACCCAGTACTTC.

The chain uses TRBV6-5 and TRBJ2-7; D is possibly TRBD1 or TRBD2 (6 bases each). This CDR3 is 14 amino acids long. The germline V and J ends were trimmed by 2 bases and 4 bases, with 12 bases remaining between them. Germline loops: CDR1 MNHEY, CDR2 SVGAGI. The CDR3 sequence: CASSYATGLYEQYF. The DNA of the CDR3 is TGTGCCAGCAGTTACGCGACAGGACTATACGAGCAGTACTTC.

The V and J genes are TRBV28 and TRBJ2-7; no clear D. Trimming took 4 bases from V and 4 from J, leaving 5 bases between them. The germline V gene encodes CDR1 MDHEN and CDR2 SYDVKM. This CDR3 is built from 11 residues. Written as DNA, the CDR3 is TGTGCCAGCAGTTCCCAGTACGAGCAGTACTTC. This encodes CASSSQYEQYF. Variable domain in full (rest from reference TRBV28 and TRBJ2-7): DVKVTQSSRYLVKRTGEKVFLECVQDMDHENMFWYRQDPGLGLRLIYFSYDVKMKEKGDIPEGYSVSREKKERFSLILESASTNQTSMYLCASSSQYEQYFGPGTRLTVT.

The V and J genes are TRBV5-4 and TRBJ2-3; TRBD2 agrees at 15 bases. The trim removed 1 base at V and 1 base at J, leaving 1 base unmatched. The CDR3 length is 17 residues. Germline values: CDR1 SGHNT, CDR2 YYREEE (reference sequence). CDR3 in amino acids: CASSLRTSGGGTDTQYF. CDR3 in DNA: TGTGCCAGCAGCTTGCGGACTAGCGGGGGGGGCACAGATACGCAGTATTTT.

V is TRBV10-3 and J is TRBJ2-7, with 7 bases lining up with TRBD1. The junction had 4 bases not matched to a gene; V was cut back by 6 bases and J by 2 bases. This CDR3 spans 13 amino acids. Per the germline V gene, CDR1 is ENHRY and CDR2 is SYGVKD. The CDR3 here is CAIREDRTYEQYF. In DNA, the CDR3 is TGTGCCATCAGAGAGGACAGGACCTACGAGCAGTACTTC.

As concerns this clonotype: This may come from a read error, since a much larger clone is one base off. The chain recombines TRBV29-1 with TRBJ2-7, with TRBD2 matching over 7 bases. Germline V gene data show CDR1 as SQVTM and CDR2 as ANQGSEA. The CDR3 totals 12 residues. J was trimmed by 7 bases and V by 4 bases; bases with no gene match: 7. The CDR3 DNA is TGCAGCGTTGGGCGGGGGACGATTGAGCAGTACTTC. Its protein is CSVGRGTIEQYF.

This chain joins TRBV24-1 and TRBJ2-1, with D possibly TRBD1 on 5 matching bases. Germline V gene data show CDR1 as KGHDR and CDR2 as SFDVKD. Trimming shortened V by 3 bases and J by 4 bases, and 9 bases separated the two germline ends. CDR3 length equals 14 residues. In DNA form, the CDR3 reads TGTGCCACCAGTGATGGCAGGGTATACAATGAGCAGTTCTTC. This translates into CATSDGRVYNEQFF.

This clonotype came up a few times. The V gene is TRBV6-2 or TRBV6-3, the J gene TRBJ1-2; possible D gene TRBD1, 5 bases. The CDR3 has 14 residues. Between the trimmed V and J ends, which lost 8 bases and 6 bases, there was a span of 19 bases. Germline V CDR1 and CDR2: MNHEY, SVGEGT. CDR3 DNA: TGTGCCAGCGCCAGGCTAACAGGCCCCAATGGCTACACCTTC. As protein: CASARLTGPNGYTF.